This T cell receptor (beta chain) was found in a study of blood T cell repertoires in COVID-19. With 3 bases removed from V and 10 bases from J, the gap between germline ends came to 12 bases. This CDR3 is 12 amino acids long. In the original processing: Scientists estimated how many nucleated cells there were by amplifying reference gene primers. The repertoire was sequenced with immunoSEQ multiplex PCR; TCRdb's copy has only in-frame clones and lacks some. Clone size and the V and J calls come from that table; the DNA yielded D and trimming. The repertoire holds around 140,000 clones, about 80% seen once, with over 35% in the top ten.

Sequencing was carried out using peripheral blood. The clonotype comes from a human donor in a cohort sampled during active COVID-19. This chain links TRBV12-3 or TRBV12-4 with TRBJ1-1, with D hard to call. The CDR3 nucleotides are TGTGCCAGCAGTTTCGAGACGGCGGTAGCTTTCTTT. Amino acid sequence: CASSFETAVAFF.